These T cell receptor beta chains were read from a single sample in a study of radiation and T cells in renal cell carcinoma. Method: immunoSEQ multiplex PCR; TCRdb's copy keeps in-frame clones and lacks some. The sample includes roughly 80,000 clones, approximately 87% seen only once; the top ten take 2% to 3%. The sequenced sample was blood, obtained from a patient whose treatment included radiotherapy and nephrectomy. The receptors originated from a woman aged 55-69 years with renal cell carcinoma. CDR3s include the opening cysteine and the closing phenylalanine or tryptophan. The D gene is left open where the match is weak. Clone size appears in some rows only: once, few, many, or a class for an expanded clone.

d_call,v_call,j_call,clone_size,cdr3_nt,cdr3_aa
.,TRBV6-6,TRBJ1-1,few,TGTGCCAGCAGTTACACGGGGAACACTGAAGCTTTCTTT,CASSYTGNTEAFF
.,TRBV27,TRBJ2-3,.,TGTGCCAGCAGCCGGCAGGGGGGTACGCAGTATTTT,CASSRQGGTQYF
.,TRBV10-1,TRBJ1-1,.,TGCGCCTCCCAAATGGGACAGAACACTGAAGCTTTCTTT,CASQMGQNTEAFF
TRBD2,TRBV19,TRBJ2-7,.,TGTGCCAGTAGTATCCTGACTAGCGGGGGCCTCTACGAGCAGTACTTC,CASSILTSGGLYEQYF
.,TRBV5-1,TRBJ2-5,.,TGCGCCAGCAGCTTAGCGGAGACCCAGTACTTC,CASSLAETQYF
.,TRBV28,TRBJ2-7,.,TGTGCCAGCAGTTCAACGGGGCGGTACGAGCAGTACTTC,CASSSTGRYEQYF
TRBD1,TRBV7-6,TRBJ1-2,few,TGTGCCAGCAGCTTCATCCAAGACAGGGGTAACGTGCGCGGCTACACCTTC,CASSFIQDRGNVRGYTF
.,TRBV28,TRBJ1-1,.,TGTGCCAGCAGTTTGGGGAGTTACGAAGCTTTCTTT,CASSLGSYEAFF
TRBD1,TRBV28,TRBJ2-7,.,TGTGCCAGCAGTTTGGGGACAGGGCGTATCGAGCAGTACTTC,CASSLGTGRIEQYF
TRBD1,TRBV6-4,TRBJ2-2,.,TGTGCCAGCAGTGGACAGGGTACGAACACCGGGGAGCTGTTTTTT,CASSGQGTNTGELFF
.,TRBV9,TRBJ1-1,few,TGTGCCAGCAGCGCCCCCCCCCAGAGTTTGAACACTGAAGCTTTCTTT,CASSAPPQSLNTEAFF
.,TRBV15,TRBJ2-7,once,TGTGCCACCAGCAGGGAGACCGGGACACCACCCTACGAGCAGTACTTC,CATSRETGTPPYEQYF
.,TRBV23-1,TRBJ2-1,.,TGCGCCAGCAGTCTAAACAGGAGCTCCTACAATGAGCAGTTCTTC,CASSLNRSSYNEQFF